What follows are 22 T cell receptor beta chains derived from one specimen sequenced in a study of T cells in Graves' hyperthyroidism and ophthalmopathy. Amplified regions were TCR beta CDR3 sequences from RNA transcripts. A first-round RT-PCR of the TCR CDR3 used the HTBI primer set. Using its own MiXCR run on the multiplex PCR reads, TCRdb lists one record per CDR3 protein. This sample has fewer than 200,000 distinct CDR3 sequences, with about 17% found just once. Sequencing input: blood. Every receptor here comes from a woman in her 50s with Graves' hyperthyroidism.

At least ten counts were recorded for this clonotype. The chain is built from TRBV7-2 and TRBJ2-7; a weak D match, TRBD1 (7 bases). The CDR3 covers 14 residues. V gave up 1 base and J gave up 4 bases, with 11 bases separating them. CDR1 SGHTA and CDR2 FQGNSA come from the germline V gene. The CDR3 loop is CASSLDQGGYEQYF. Here the CDR3 DNA reads TGTGCCAGCAGCTTAGACCAGGGGGGTTACGAGCAGTACTTC.

The V call is TRBV29-1, the J call TRBJ2-2, with a tentative D call TRBD1 (7 bases). The CDR3 is 16 amino acids. Germline V gene sequence: CDR1 SQVTM, CDR2 ANQGSEA. V lost 2 bases to trimming and J lost 6 bases, with 19 bases between them. The CDR3 coding sequence is TGCAGCGTTGAAAAGGTGGTCGGCGGGACAGCCGGGGAGCTGTTTTTT. Protein: CSVEKVVGGTAGELFF.

In its sample, this clonotype was seen many times. This chain joins TRBV2 and TRBJ1-3; D unclear. The CDR3 spans 14 residues. The germline V gene encodes CDR1 SNHLY and CDR2 FYNNEI. V lost 8 bases and J lost 1, with 12 bases in between. CDR3 nucleotides: TGTGCCAGCCGACCCCTGAGGTCTGGAAACACCATATATTTT. Translating it yields CASRPLRSGNTIYF.

Only a few counts were recorded for this clonotype. The J gene is TRBJ2-5, the V gene TRBV14; TRBD1 might be the D (6 bases). The CDR3 spans 14 residues. The V gene's germline CDR1 is SGHDN and CDR2 FVKESK. V was pared by 6 bases and J by 1 base, with 12 bases between. CDR3 in amino acids: CASRHRDIQETQYF. For the CDR3, the DNA is TGTGCCAGCAGGCACCGGGACATCCAAGAGACCCAGTACTTC.

This clonotype was detected only a few times. The gene calls are TRBV4-3 and TRBJ2-6; no firm D call. Trimming stripped 0 bases from V and 4 bases from J, with 10 bases between. This CDR3 has 16 amino acids. Germline loops: CDR1 LGHNA, CDR2 YSLEER. The CDR3 sequence is CASSQDESAGANVLTF. Written as DNA, the CDR3 is TGCGCCAGCAGCCAAGATGAGAGCGCCGGGGCCAACGTCCTGACTTTC.

This chain connects TRBV4-1 to TRBJ1-6; a weak D match, TRBD1 (5 bases). Trimming shortened V by 2 bases and J by 7 bases, and 12 bases separated the two germline ends. CDR1 MGHRA and CDR2 YSYEKL come from the germline V gene. The CDR3 runs 15 residues. CDR3 residues: CASSQPGGWNSPLHF. The CDR3 DNA sequence: TGCGCCAGCAGCCAACCCGGGGGATGGAATTCACCCCTCCACTTT.

This clonotype was found many times. V usage is TRBV5-1 and J usage is TRBJ1-2; 7 nucleotides match TRBD1. The CDR3 totals 15 residues. The V segment lost 4 bases and the J segment 6 bases; nucleotides outside the gene matches: 12. The germline V gene encodes CDR1 SGHRS and CDR2 YFSETQ. CDR3 nucleotide sequence: TGCGCCAGCAGCCCCCTGGGGGGGACAGACAATGGCTACACCTTC. Protein: CASSPLGGTDNGYTF. The full variable domain, completed using reference TRBV5-1 and TRBJ1-2, is KAGVTQTPRYLIKTRGQQVTLSCSPISGHRSVSWYQQTPGQGLQFLFEYFSETQRNKGNFPGRFSGRQFSNSRSEMNVSTLELGDSALYLCASSPLGGTDNGYTFGSGTRLTVV.

This clonotype was observed a handful of times. This sequence joins TRBV4-1 and TRBJ1-4, with D uncertain. With 0 bases removed from V and 7 bases from J, the gap between germline ends came to 6 bases. This CDR3 is 13 amino acids long. The germline V gene has CDR1 MGHRA and CDR2 YSYEKL. CDR3 sequence (DNA): TGCGCCAGCAGCCAAGAAGTAGGTGAAAAACTGTTTTTT. Its protein is CASSQEVGEKLFF.

V and J are TRBV12-3 or TRBV12-4 and TRBJ2-3; the match to TRBD2 covers 8 bases. The CDR3 runs to 15 residues. The J segment lost 2 bases and the V segment lost 3 bases, leaving 4 bases of the junction unmatched. Here the CDR3 DNA reads TGTGCCAGCAGTTTCACGGGGGGGACCACAGATACGCAGTATTTT. This gives the protein CASSFTGGTTDTQYF.

This clonotype was recorded at least ten times. The genes are TRBV25-1 and TRBJ1-2; 7 nucleotides match TRBD1. The CDR3 totals 15 residues. CDR1 MGHDK and CDR2 SYGVNS come from the germline V gene. V was pared by 3 bases and J by 4 bases, with 8 bases of the junction left unmatched. CDR3 amino acids: CASSDPADRVYGYTF. CDR3 sequence (DNA): TGTGCCAGCAGTGATCCGGCCGACAGGGTCTATGGCTACACCTTC.

This clonotype has a count of ten or more. The rearrangement uses TRBV6-1 and TRBJ2-7, with 8 bases lining up with TRBD1. V trimming: 7 bases; J trimming: 4 bases; junction bases outside the gene matches: 6. CDR3 length: 13 amino acids. Germline CDR1 and CDR2: MNHNS and SASEGT. The CDR3 nucleotides are TGTGCCAGCACTTCAGGGGGCAGGTACGAGCAGTACTTC. Its protein product is CASTSGGRYEQYF.

In its sample, this clonotype was seen many times. This sequence joins TRBV19 and TRBJ1-4; TRBD1 agrees at 9 bases. The length of the CDR3 is 15 residues. V shed 4 bases, J shed 5 bases, and the junction held 5 bases outside the gene matches. Germline CDR1 is LNHDA and CDR2 is SQIVND (reference sequence). The CDR3 bases are TGTGCCAGTAGTACGTCCGGGACAGGGAATGAAAAACTGTTTTTT. As protein: CASSTSGTGNEKLFF.

There are many counts of this clonotype. The gene calls are TRBV27 and TRBJ1-4; TRBD1 might be the D (5 bases). Germline V gives CDR1 MNHEY, CDR2 SMNVEV (reference sequence). There are 17 residues in the CDR3. The V end was cut by 5 bases, the J end by 2 bases, with 18 bases between. The CDR3, as DNA: TGTGCCAGCAGTCCAATCGCCTCAGGGCTCACTAATGAAAAACTGTTTTTT. This translates into CASSPIASGLTNEKLFF.

This rearrangement joins TRBV18 to TRBJ1-4; TRBD1 matches 9 bases. Germline V lookup: CDR1 KGHSH, CDR2 LQKENI. This CDR3 is built from 15 residues. After removal of 4 bases from V and 7 bases from J, the junction contained 7 bases not matched to a gene. The CDR3 bases are TGTGCCAGCTCACTCTACCGGGACAGGGCTGAAAAACTGTTTTTT. It is translated as CASSLYRDRAEKLFF.

This clonotype has more than one count but fewer than ten. The chain has TRBV4-1 and TRBJ2-5, with 15 bases identical to TRBD2. Trimming removed 3 bases from V and 1 base from J; junction bases left unmatched: 12. From germline, CDR1 is MGHRA and CDR2 YSYEKL. This CDR3 region has 20 residues. The CDR3 region is CASSQGAFGLAGGPQETQYF. Written as DNA, the CDR3 is TGCGCCAGCAGCCAGGGCGCTTTCGGACTAGCGGGGGGGCCCCAAGAGACCCAGTACTTC.

The rearrangement uses TRBV7-9 and TRBJ2-1; 9 bases line up with TRBD2. V was pared by 5 bases and J by 4 bases, with 6 bases of the junction left unmatched. The CDR3 totals 15 residues. Germline V gene data show CDR1 as SEHNR and CDR2 as FQNEAQ (reference sequence). CDR3 nucleotides: TGTGCCAGCAGCCCCGGGACTAGCAGATACAATGAGCAGTTCTTC. It yields the protein CASSPGTSRYNEQFF.

This clonotype was seen only once. Possible read error: a much larger clone is one base away. The CDR3 carries no conserved terminal phenylalanine or tryptophan, so it likely arises from a read error. This rearrangement joins TRBV19 to TRBJ1-6, with 7 bases matching TRBD1. V lost 2 bases, J lost 10 bases, and 5 bases stayed unmatched. The CDR3 has 14 residues. Germline V CDR1 and CDR2: LNHDA, SQIVND (reference sequence). The CDR3 is CASSIIGGESPLHS. For the CDR3, the DNA is TGTGCCAGTAGTATAATAGGGGGCGAATCACCCCTCCACTCT.

This clonotype was detected only a few times. The chain is built from TRBV5-5 and TRBJ1-5; D remains ambiguous. Germline-derived CDR1 and CDR2 are SGHKS and YYEKEE (reference sequence). The length of the CDR3 is 15 residues. V was cut by 1 base and J by 0 bases, with 8 bases left in between. The CDR3 DNA follows: TGTGCCAGCAGCTTGCCGCCAAATAGCAATCAGCCCCAGCATTTT. Amino acids: CASSLPPNSNQPQHF. Supplemented by reference TRBV5-5 and TRBJ1-5, the full variable domain reads DAGVTQSPTHLIKTRGQQVTLRCSPISGHKSVSWYQQVLGQGPQFIFQYYEKEERGRGNFPDRFSARQFPNYSSELNVNALLLGDSALYLCASSLPPNSNQPQHFGDGTRLSIL.

The V and J genes are TRBV6-1 and TRBJ2-7, with 8 bases fitting TRBD1. This CDR3 region has 16 residues. V lost 0 bases and J lost 5; bases outside the gene matches: 9. CDR1 is MNHNS and CDR2 is SASEGT in the germline V gene. This CDR3 is CASSEAGTGRVHEQYF. Here the CDR3 DNA reads TGTGCCAGCAGTGAAGCGGGGACAGGTAGGGTCCACGAGCAGTACTTC.

V usage is TRBV4-3 and J usage is TRBJ2-7; D unclear. The V and J ends lost 0 bases and 2 bases respectively, with 14 bases between them. Germline V gene lookup returns CDR1 LGHNA and CDR2 YSLEER. CDR3 length equals 16 residues. This CDR3 reads CASSQDVGGSTYEQYF. Here the CDR3 DNA reads TGCGCCAGCAGCCAAGATGTGGGTGGCAGTACCTACGAGCAGTACTTC.

This clonotype was recorded at least ten times. V and J are TRBV25-1 and TRBJ2-7; D is unresolved. V shed 3 bases and J shed 0 bases, with 9 bases lying between them. The CDR3 extends over 14 amino acids. Germline CDR1 is MGHDK and CDR2 is SYGVNS. The CDR3 DNA is TGTGCCAGCAGTGAGGCAGGCAGCTCCTACGAGCAGTACTTC. Translated, it gives CASSEAGSSYEQYF.

About this clonotype: This may arise from a read error, as a much more abundant clone is one base away. The CDR3 sequence is CASGASRETQYF. The CDR3 bases are TGTGCCAGCGGTGCATCCCGAGAGACCCAGTACTTC. The rearrangement joins TRBV2 to TRBJ2-5; no firm D call. V was trimmed by 8 bases and J by 4 bases, leaving 11 bases between them. Germline V gene data show CDR1 as SNHLY and CDR2 as FYNNEI. The CDR3 extends over 12 amino acids. The full variable domain, rest sourced from reference TRBV2 and TRBJ2-5, is EPEVTQTPSHQVTQMGQEVILRCVPISNHLYFYWYRQILGQKVEFLVSFYNNEISEKSEIFDDQFSVERPDGSNFTLKIRSTKLEDSAMYFCASGASRETQYFGPGTRLLVL.